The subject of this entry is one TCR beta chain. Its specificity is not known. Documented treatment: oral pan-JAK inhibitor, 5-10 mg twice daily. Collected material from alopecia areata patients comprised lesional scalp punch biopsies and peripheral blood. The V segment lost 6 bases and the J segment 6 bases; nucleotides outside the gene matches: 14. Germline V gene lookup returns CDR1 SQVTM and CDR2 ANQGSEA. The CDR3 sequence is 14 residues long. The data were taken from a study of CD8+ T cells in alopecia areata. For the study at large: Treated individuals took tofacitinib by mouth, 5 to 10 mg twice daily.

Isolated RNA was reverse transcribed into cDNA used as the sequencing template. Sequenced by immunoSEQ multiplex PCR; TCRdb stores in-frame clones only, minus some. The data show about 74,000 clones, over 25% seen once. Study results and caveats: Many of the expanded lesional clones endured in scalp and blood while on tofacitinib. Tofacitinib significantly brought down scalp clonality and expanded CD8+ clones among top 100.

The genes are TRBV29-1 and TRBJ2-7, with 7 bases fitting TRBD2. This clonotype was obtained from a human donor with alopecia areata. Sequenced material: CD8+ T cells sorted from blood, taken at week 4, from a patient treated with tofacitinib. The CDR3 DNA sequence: TGCAGCGTGGGGGGTAGGCGGGAGACATCCGAGCAGTACTTC. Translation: CSVGGRRETSEQYF.